This T cell receptor (beta chain) derives from a study of metastatic and nonmetastatic thyroid tumors. Study-level information: Repertoires from malignant and benign thyroid patients were compared across blood and tumor or nodule tissue. Study-wide findings and caveats: For both blood and tumor, malignant thyroid tumors reportedly showed significantly higher TCR beta diversity than benign nodules did.

Prior to thyroid surgery, none of the patients had received any treatment. This clone was observed many times. Its target is not known. A much larger clonotype is one base distant, so this may be a read error. Original data processing: A classifier for distant metastasis in papillary thyroid cancer was constructed using CDR3 differences observed across clinicopathological groups. TCRdb re-analyzed the PCR reads through MiXCR. The V and J calls here are based on TCRdb, not the publication. The repertoire holds 35,000 to 45,000 clones, with around 10% as singletons. This CDR3 comprises 13 residues. Germline loops: CDR1 MDHEN, CDR2 SYDVKM.

Sequenced sample: blood. J is TRBJ1-1 and V is TRBV28, with D unclear. This receptor was obtained from a male donor with papillary thyroid cancer or a benign thyroid nodule (not recorded which). Some clones in this sample may be carry-over from other donors' samples. The CDR3 nucleotides read TGTGCCGGCAGCCGAGACATGGCAGCTGAAGCTTTCTTT. Amino acid sequence: CAGSRDMAAEAFF.